This T cell receptor beta chain was obtained from a study of blood T cell repertoires in COVID-19. Some clones are missing from TCRdb's copy, which holds only in-frame ones; the method was immunoSEQ multiplex PCR. The sample lists about 220,000 clones, 80% to 90% occurring once. The V segment lost 3 bases and the J segment 6 bases; nucleotides outside the gene matches: 5. This CDR3 spans 13 amino acids. Germline V gene lookup returns CDR1 MDHEN and CDR2 SYDVKM. The sequence came from a woman younger than 30 in a cohort exposed to, infected with or recovered from COVID-19 (not recorded which). J is TRBJ2-7 and V is TRBV28, with TRBD1 matching over 7 bases. The sequencing sample was made of PBMCs or T cells enriched from blood (not recorded which). The CDR3 region has the DNA TGTGCCAGCAGTTTGGGGCAGGGGGTCGAGCAGTACTTC. It codes for CASSLGQGVEQYF.